The clone carrying this T cell receptor (beta chain) showed up just a few times. Its antigen is undetermined. Trimming at V came to 5 bases and at J to 5 bases, leaving 3 bases not matched to a gene. The CDR3 extends over 13 amino acids. The V gene's germline CDR1 is LNHNV and CDR2 YYDKDF (reference sequence). Molecular barcoding with unique molecular identifiers was used for the TCRbeta library. TCRdb analysed the PCR reads with MiXCR anew, one entry per CDR3 protein. In the table there are about 980,000 distinct CDR3 sequences, roughly 31% of which are singletons. The data are from a study of T-cell reconstitution after alpha-beta-depleted transplantation in children. General observations from the study: Among T cells one year after transplant, newly produced cells accounted for most counts and diversity. Reportedly, roughly two months post-transplant, alpha-beta T cells arose from several hundred expanded graft clones. Some patients' high day-60 TCRbeta diversity was traced to surviving recipient T cells and thymic progenitors.

The TCR sequence derives from a boy in the first two years of life who had a stem cell transplant for SCID, so the T cells may come from the graft donor. This chain uses TRBV15 with TRBJ1-5; TRBD1 matches at 7 bases. Source: PBMCs, mostly from graft donor cells, taken 360 days after TCRalphabeta/CD19-depleted stem cell transplant. Here the CDR3 reads CATSRRGDQPQHF. Here the CDR3 DNA reads TGTGCCACCAGCCGCAGGGGGGATCAGCCCCAGCATTTT.